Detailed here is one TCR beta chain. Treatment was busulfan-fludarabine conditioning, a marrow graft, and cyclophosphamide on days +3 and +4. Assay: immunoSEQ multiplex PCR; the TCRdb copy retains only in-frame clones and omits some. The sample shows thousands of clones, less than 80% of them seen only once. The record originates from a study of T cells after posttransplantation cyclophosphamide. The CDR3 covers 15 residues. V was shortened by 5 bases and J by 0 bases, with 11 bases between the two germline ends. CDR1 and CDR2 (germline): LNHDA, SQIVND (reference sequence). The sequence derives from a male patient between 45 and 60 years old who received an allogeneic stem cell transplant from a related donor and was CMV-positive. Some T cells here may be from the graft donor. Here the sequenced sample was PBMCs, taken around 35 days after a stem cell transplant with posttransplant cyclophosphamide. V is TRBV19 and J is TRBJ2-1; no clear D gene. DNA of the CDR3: TGTGCCAGTAGTTGGGCTCTGAGCTCCTACAATGAGCAGTTCTTC. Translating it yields CASSWALSSYNEQFF.